This T cell receptor (beta chain) was profiled in a study of T cells in Graves' hyperthyroidism and ophthalmopathy. Whole-study results and caveats: Ophthalmopathy stood apart from stable hyperthyroidism in a 13 V-J model. Blood also contained most expanded thyroid clonotypes above 0.001.

TCR beta CDR3 sequences were amplified from RNA transcripts. First-round RT-PCR targeting the TCR CDR3 was performed with the HTBI primer set. Each CDR3 protein is one row after TCRdb ran MiXCR on the multiplex PCR reads. The sample lists under 650,000 distinct CDR3 sequences; about 16% were seen once. Details on this clonotype: Its target is not known.

Any patient presenting with uncontrolled infection, other autoimmune disease, pregnancy or lactation was left out. Isolation of PBMCs was performed on 8.5 to 10 ml fresh peripheral blood. The sample consisted of blood. This sequence was found in a woman aged 25 to 45 with Graves' hyperthyroidism.

The CDR3 nucleotides read TGTGCCAGCAGCCAAGGCGGAGGACCCACAGATACGCAGTATTTT. It codes for CASSQGGGPTDTQYF. The chain links TRBV3-1 to TRBJ2-3; D might be TRBD2 (5 bases). CDR3 length: 15 residues. In germline, CDR1 is LGHDT, CDR2 YNNKEL (reference sequence). Trimming shortened V by 1 base and J by 2 bases, and 10 bases separated the two germline ends.